The clone carrying this T cell receptor (beta chain) was observed at least ten times. Its antigen is unidentified. This entry comes from a study of T-cell memory formation after mild COVID-19. Study observations and caveats: The CD4+ clones that contracted clustered mainly within CM and EM, and the CD8+ clones concentrated in EMRA. Clones that contracted from day 15 to 85 had balanced CD4/CD8; later expanders were CD4+ biased.

5'RACE primed from the constant segment yielded TCR alpha and TCR beta cDNA libraries bearing sample barcodes and UMIs. TCRdb reprocessed the 5' RACE reads with MiXCR, giving one entry per CDR3 protein. This table has fewer than 500,000 distinct CDR3 sequences, 25% appearing once. The germline V gene has CDR1 MNHEY and CDR2 SMNVEV (reference sequence). The CDR3 covers 15 residues. The V gene lost 4 bases and the J gene lost 0 bases, with 12 bases spanning the gap. The rearrangement uses TRBV27 and TRBJ2-5, with D perhaps TRBD1 (5 bases). Material for sequencing was PBMCs or a T cell subset sorted from them (not recorded which). The sequence was collected from an adult woman who had mild COVID-19 (a few samples of this study predate the infection). Cell type and time point are not known. Here the CDR3 DNA reads TGTGCCAGCAGTTCCGTGACAGCGTACCAAGAGACCCAGTACTTC. Translated, it gives CASSSVTAYQETQYF.